This T cell receptor beta chain appears in the sequencing data of a study of T-cell memory formation after mild COVID-19 (dated by TCRdb to the early 2020s). In terms of the full investigation: TCR sequence clusters from the two donors were found to be largely donor specific. Longitudinal TCRalpha and TCRbeta repertoire sequencing tracked T-cell clones expanding and contracting after mild COVID-19 in two donors. Two young, previously healthy adult volunteers, one female and one male, were included in the cohort.

V loses 10 bases of germline sequence and J loses 5 bases, and the interval between the two ends is 15 bases. In the germline V gene (reference sequence), CDR1 corresponds to MNHEY and CDR2 to SMNVEV. The CDR3 contains 12 residues, cysteine and phenylalanine counted. CDR3 DNA is the only sequence kept; it has 36 bases, read in frame from the first base. The sequencer was an Illumina NovaSeq 6000. TCRalpha and TCRbeta cDNA libraries were constructed by 5'RACE with constant-segment primers, with sample barcodes and unique molecular identifiers being introduced. RNA was extracted from every sample with Trizol reagent. Amplification of the libraries took two PCR steps, and the second step added a second sample barcode plus Illumina TruSeq adapters. Sequencing of libraries was performed on an Illumina NovaSeq with 2 x 150 bp paired-end reads. The authors' analysis ran thus. Reads were demultiplexed and collapsed into UMI-guided consensus sequences with migec v1.2.7. Using mixcr v2.1.11, the UMI consensuses were aligned to TRA and TRB V and J templates and assembled into clonotypes. Expanded or contracted clonotypes were those called significant by both edgeR and NoisET, with noise models trained on biological replicates. edgeR calls used a false discovery rate-adjusted p below 0.01 and a log2 fold-change threshold of 1. PCA with hierarchical clustering of max-normalized trajectories of the 1000 most abundant clonotypes was used as exploratory dynamics analysis. Separately sequenced CD4+ and CD8+ repertoires were used to assign the CD4 or CD8 phenotype of responding clones. TCRdb redid the processing of the public reads, applying fastp at Q25 and MiXCR, and retained in-frame beta chains. Merged by CDR3 protein, the rows form single entries marked with the most common genes and DNA. The V and J calls and clone size come from TCRdb's table, not from the authors' own analysis. The sample profile shows 200,000 to 300,000 distinct CDR3 sequences; approximately 15% of them were found once. The ten largest clones take up roughly 21% of the sample.

On this clonotype: There is no known antigen for this receptor. Base qualities are missing; no much larger clone stands one base away.

Ficoll-Paque density gradient centrifugation was the method used to isolate PBMCs. Points the paper makes about the study in general: Clones that contracted from day 15 to 85 showed balanced CD4/CD8 phenotypes, whereas a second wave of clones that expanded from day 15 to 37 leaned towards CD4+. The second-wave clones that peaked on day 37 were not confirmed to be SARS-CoV-2 specific. Contracting CD4+ clones were found mainly in CM and EM memory subsets, while CD8+ clones were enriched in EMRA. The study covered only two mild cases, and larger cohorts including severe cases with pre-infection samples were considered necessary. Some responding clones were detected in pre-infection memory, suggesting pre-existing cross-reactive memory T cells joined the SARS-CoV-2 response.

The receptor chain draws on TRBV27 and TRBJ2-7; a weak D assignment points to TRBD2 (6 bases agree). The clonotype comes from a man aged 18 to 30 who had mild COVID-19 (a few samples of this study predate the infection). The sample titles of this study are shuffled in the database, so cell type and time point are left out; the donor was told from shared clones. The sequenced sample was PBMCs or a T cell subset sorted from them (not recorded which). In nucleotide form, the sequence is TGTGCCATCGGACGGGGGATCGACGAGCAGTACTTC. Translated, this is CAIGRGIDEQYF.